This TCR beta chain was recorded in a study of control samples from healthy donors and cancer patients. Germline assignment: CDR1 LNHDA and CDR2 SQIVND (reference sequence). CDR3 length: 16 residues. With V trimmed by 0 bases and J by 9 bases, 11 bases remained unmatched. The repertoire was sequenced with immunoSEQ multiplex PCR; TCRdb's copy has only in-frame clones and lacks some. The data hold 75,000 to 90,000 clones, with about nine tenths observed a single time. Sequencing input: PBMCs. The genes are TRBV19 and TRBJ1-5; TRBD1 aligns across 7 bases. The clonotype comes from a woman in her 50s with colorectal cancer. CDR3 loop: CASSIDGTVLFRPQHF. The CDR3 DNA reads as TGTGCCAGTAGTATAGACGGGACAGTCCTATTCCGGCCCCAGCATTTT.